This entry is about one T cell receptor (beta chain). Antigen specificity is unknown. The data were obtained in a study of cytomegalovirus exposure and HLA in healthy donors. Findings and limits, study-wide: In a later analysis, most CMV-associated TCR beta chains appeared HLA-restricted.

The PCR contained 60 Vbeta and 13 Jbeta primers. The table came from immunoSEQ multiplex PCR; TCRdb's copy has only in-frame clones and leaves some out. In all, the sample yields 150,000 or so clones. Unmatched junction bases numbered 12, after V lost 3 bases and J lost 7 bases. Germline V gene data show CDR1 as SGHNT and CDR2 as YYREEE (reference sequence). The CDR3 contains 18 residues. The sequenced material came from PBMCs. The chain has TRBV5-4 and TRBJ2-1; TRBD2 agrees at 14 bases. The receptor was isolated from a man aged 18-30 years in good health and CMV-seronegative. CDR3 sequence (DNA): TGTGCCAGCAGCTCCCTCCTGGGGCGACTAGCGGGGGGGAATGAGCAGTTCTTC. Translating it yields CASSSLLGRLAGGNEQFF.